This TCR beta chain emerged from a study of T cell repertoires in cytomegalovirus infection. General study points: Clonotypes of TCR beta that were HLA-C-restricted and CMV-specific dominated the ex vivo response.

Germline CDR1 is SGHTA and CDR2 is FQGNSA. The CDR3 is made up of 14 amino acids. Germline trimming cut 5 bases from V and 0 bases from J; bases unmatched to any gene: 2. This clonotype was recorded at least ten times. Its matching antigen is unknown. MiXCR was run by TCRdb on the reads, yielding one entry per CDR3 protein. The sample consists of roughly 230,000 distinct CDR3 sequences, 9% to 15% of them appearing once. The source of this sequence is a human donor in good health (CMV status not recorded). Some clones in this sample may be carry-over from other donors' samples. V and J are TRBV7-2 and TRBJ2-7, with 9 bases lining up with TRBD1. Material for sequencing was PBMCs. CDR3 in amino acids: CASSPTGGSYEQYF. CDR3 coding DNA: TGTGCCAGCAGCCCGACAGGGGGCTCCTACGAGCAGTACTTC.